This entry lists 5 T cell receptor beta chains sequenced from one sample in a study of T cell repertoires in cytomegalovirus infection. One entry per CDR3 protein, called by TCRdb with MiXCR from the reads. The sample carries approximately 490,000 distinct CDR3 sequences, approximately 10% recorded once. Sequencing used PBMCs. These receptors all come from a human donor in good health (CMV status not recorded). Some clones in this sample may be carry-over from other donors' samples.

Ten or more counts support this clonotype. The chain carries TRBV3-1 and TRBJ2-1; 7 bases are shared with TRBD2. The CDR3 is 14 residues long. CDR1 and CDR2 (germline): LGHDT, YNNKEL (reference sequence). The V and J ends lost 5 bases and 6 bases, in that order; junction bases with no gene match: 7. CDR3 sequence (DNA): TGTGCCAGCAGCTCGACTAGCCATGCCAATGAGCAGTTCTTC. It codes for CASSSTSHANEQFF.

Ten or more counts support this clonotype. The chain has TRBV24-1 and TRBJ1-1, with a tentative D call TRBD1 (5 bases). Trimming left V 2 bases short and J 0 bases short, with 9 bases between. Looked up from germline, CDR1 is KGHDR and CDR2 is SFDVKD. This CDR3 region has 15 residues. The CDR3 sequence is CATSDSRQLNTEAFF. CDR3 in DNA: TGTGCCACCAGTGATTCCCGACAGTTGAACACTGAAGCTTTCTTT.

The sample holds many counts of this clonotype. The CDR3 region has the DNA TGTGCCAGCAGCTTTAGCGGGCGAAGGAACACCGGGGAGCTGTTTTTT. Translating gives CASSFSGRRNTGELFF. The chain carries TRBV7-9 and TRBJ2-2, with TRBD2 identical over 7 bases. V was pared by 3 bases and J by 1 base, with 5 bases of the junction left unmatched. There are 16 residues in the CDR3. From germline, CDR1 is SEHNR and CDR2 FQNEAQ (reference sequence).

This clonotype came up many times. The chain is built from TRBV7-3 and TRBJ2-3; 8 bases fit TRBD2. V lost 1 base and J lost 2; bases outside the gene matches: 2. CDR3 length equals 15 residues. Germline CDR1 SGHTA, CDR2 FQGTGA. The CDR3 coding sequence is TGTGCCAGCAGCTTAAGCGGGGGGACCACAGATACGCAGTATTTT. This encodes CASSLSGGTTDTQYF. Variable domain in full (rest from reference TRBV7-3 and TRBJ2-3): GAGVSQTPSNKVTEKGKYVELRCDPISGHTALYWYRQSLGQGPEFLIYFQGTGAADDSGLPNDRFFAVRPEGSVSTLKIQRTERGDSAVYLCASSLSGGTTDTQYFGPGTRLTVL.

The table lists this clonotype with many counts. The chain recombines TRBV7-9 with TRBJ1-3; weak D call: TRBD1 (5 bases). From germline, CDR1 is SEHNR and CDR2 FQNEAQ (reference sequence). The V gene lost 4 bases and the J gene lost 0 bases, with 10 bases spanning the gap. The CDR3 has 15 residues. The CDR3 spells CASSSGHGSGNTIYF. As DNA, the CDR3 is TGTGCCAGCAGCTCAGGACACGGCTCTGGAAACACCATATATTTT.